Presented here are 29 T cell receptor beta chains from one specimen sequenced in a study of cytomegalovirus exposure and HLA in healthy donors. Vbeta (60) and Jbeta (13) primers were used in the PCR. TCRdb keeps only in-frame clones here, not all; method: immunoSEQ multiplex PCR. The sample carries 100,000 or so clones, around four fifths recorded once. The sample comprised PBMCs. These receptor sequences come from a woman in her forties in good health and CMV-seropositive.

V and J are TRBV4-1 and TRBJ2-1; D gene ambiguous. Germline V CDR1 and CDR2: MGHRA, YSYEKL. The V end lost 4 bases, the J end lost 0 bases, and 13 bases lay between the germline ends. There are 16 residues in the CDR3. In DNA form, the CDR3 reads TGCGCCAGCAGCCCACGAGGTAGCTACTCCTACAATGAGCAGTTCTTC. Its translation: CASSPRGSYSYNEQFF.

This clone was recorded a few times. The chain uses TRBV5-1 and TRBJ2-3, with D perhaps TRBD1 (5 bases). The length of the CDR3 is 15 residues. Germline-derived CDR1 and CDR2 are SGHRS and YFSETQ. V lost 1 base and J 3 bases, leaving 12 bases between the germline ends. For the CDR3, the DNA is TGCGCCAGCAGCTTGTATCAGGGCTCGACAGATACGCAGTATTTT. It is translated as CASSLYQGSTDTQYF.

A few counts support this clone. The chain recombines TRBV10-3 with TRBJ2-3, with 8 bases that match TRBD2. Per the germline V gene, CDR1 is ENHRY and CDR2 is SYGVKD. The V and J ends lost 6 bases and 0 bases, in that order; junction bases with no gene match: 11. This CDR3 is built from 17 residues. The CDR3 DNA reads TGTGCCATCAGGAAGGAGGCTAGCGGGTTTAGCACAGATACGCAGTATTTT. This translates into CAIRKEASGFSTDTQYF.

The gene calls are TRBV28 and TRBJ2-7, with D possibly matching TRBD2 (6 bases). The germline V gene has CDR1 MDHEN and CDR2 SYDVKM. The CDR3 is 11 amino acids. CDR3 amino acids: CASSGAYEQYF. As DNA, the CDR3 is TGTGCTTCGTCGGGGGCCTACGAGCAGTACTTC.

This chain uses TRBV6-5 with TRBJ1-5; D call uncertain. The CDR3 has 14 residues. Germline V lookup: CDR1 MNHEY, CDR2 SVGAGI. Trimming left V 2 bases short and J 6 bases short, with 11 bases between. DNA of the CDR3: TGTGCCAGCAGTTACATCACAGCCGGTCAGCCCCAGCATTTT. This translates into CASSYITAGQPQHF.

This chain's CDR3 is CASSVAGAGETQYF. CDR3 nucleotide sequence: TGTGCCAGCAGCGTAGCCGGGGCGGGGGAGACCCAGTACTTC. The chain couples TRBV9 to TRBJ2-5; TRBD2 is a possible D gene (6 bases). From germline, CDR1 is SGDLS and CDR2 YYNGEE. V was trimmed by 0 bases and J by 5 bases, leaving 11 bases between them. The CDR3 length is 14 residues.

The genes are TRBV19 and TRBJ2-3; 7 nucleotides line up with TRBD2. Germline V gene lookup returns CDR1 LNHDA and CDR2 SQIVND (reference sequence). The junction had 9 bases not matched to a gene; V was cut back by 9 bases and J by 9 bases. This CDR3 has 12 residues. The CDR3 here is CASGWGGDTQYF. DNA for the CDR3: TGTGCCAGCGGGTGGGGGGGTGACACGCAGTATTTT.

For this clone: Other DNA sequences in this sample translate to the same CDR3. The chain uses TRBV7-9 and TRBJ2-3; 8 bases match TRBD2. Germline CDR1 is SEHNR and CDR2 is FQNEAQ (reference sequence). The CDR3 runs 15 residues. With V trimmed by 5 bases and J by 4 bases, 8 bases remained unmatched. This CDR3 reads CASSPGLAGPDTQYF. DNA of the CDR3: TGTGCCAGCAGCCCGGGATTAGCGGGGCCAGATACGCAGTATTTT.

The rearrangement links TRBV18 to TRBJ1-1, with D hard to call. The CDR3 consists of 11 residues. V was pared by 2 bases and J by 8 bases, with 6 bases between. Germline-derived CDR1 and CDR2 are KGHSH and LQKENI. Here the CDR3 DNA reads TGTGCCAGCTCACCAGGGCAGGAAGCTTTCTTT. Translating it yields CASSPGQEAFF.

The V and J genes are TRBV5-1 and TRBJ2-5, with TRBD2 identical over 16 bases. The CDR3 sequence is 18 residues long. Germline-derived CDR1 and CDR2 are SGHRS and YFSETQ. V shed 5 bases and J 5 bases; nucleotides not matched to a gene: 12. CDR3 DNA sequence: TGCGCCAGCAGAGCCGGGACTAGCGGGAGGGTGGCTCGGGAGACCCAGTACTTC. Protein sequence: CASRAGTSGRVARETQYF.

The CDR3: CSARDRLLNTEAFF. CDR3 bases: TGCAGCGCCCGGGACAGGCTACTGAACACTGAAGCTTTCTTT. V is TRBV29-1 and J is TRBJ1-1; 8 positions agree with TRBD1. Looked up from germline, CDR1 is SQVTM and CDR2 is ANQGSEA. After removal of 7 bases from V and 0 bases from J, the junction contained 7 bases not matched to a gene. CDR3 length: 14 residues.

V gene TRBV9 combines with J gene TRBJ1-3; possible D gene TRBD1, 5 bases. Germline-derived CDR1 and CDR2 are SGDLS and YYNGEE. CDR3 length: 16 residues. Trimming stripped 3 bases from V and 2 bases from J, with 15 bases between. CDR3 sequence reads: CASSAGAGITGNTIYF. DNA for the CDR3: TGTGCCAGCAGCGCCGGTGCAGGGATTACTGGAAACACCATATATTTT.

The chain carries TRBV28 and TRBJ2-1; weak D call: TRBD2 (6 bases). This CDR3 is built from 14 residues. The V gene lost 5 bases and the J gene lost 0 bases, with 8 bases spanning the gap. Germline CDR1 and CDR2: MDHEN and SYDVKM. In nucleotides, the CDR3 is TGTGCCAGCAGTCGTAGCGGCTCCTACAATGAGCAGTTCTTC. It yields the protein CASSRSGSYNEQFF.

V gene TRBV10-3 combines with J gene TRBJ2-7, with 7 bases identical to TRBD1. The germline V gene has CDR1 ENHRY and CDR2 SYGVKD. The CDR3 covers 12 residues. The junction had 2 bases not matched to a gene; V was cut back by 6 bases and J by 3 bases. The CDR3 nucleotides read TGTGCCATCAGGGCAGGGGGCTACGAGCAGTACTTC. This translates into CAIRAGGYEQYF.

Here the CDR3 DNA reads TGTGCCAGCATGTCCGCGGCGGTGAGTGGCTACACCTTC. Encoded protein: CASMSAAVSGYTF. The rearrangement uses TRBV2 and TRBJ1-2; D is uncertain. This CDR3 has 13 residues. CDR1 and CDR2 from the germline V gene are SNHLY and FYNNEI. V shed 7 bases and J shed 7 bases, with 16 bases lying between them.

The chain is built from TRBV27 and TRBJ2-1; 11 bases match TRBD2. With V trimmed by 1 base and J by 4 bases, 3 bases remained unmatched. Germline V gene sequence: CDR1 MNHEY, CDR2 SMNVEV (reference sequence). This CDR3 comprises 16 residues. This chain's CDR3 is CASSLLASGGYNEQFF. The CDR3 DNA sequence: TGTGCCAGCAGTTTATTAGCTAGCGGGGGGTACAATGAGCAGTTCTTC.

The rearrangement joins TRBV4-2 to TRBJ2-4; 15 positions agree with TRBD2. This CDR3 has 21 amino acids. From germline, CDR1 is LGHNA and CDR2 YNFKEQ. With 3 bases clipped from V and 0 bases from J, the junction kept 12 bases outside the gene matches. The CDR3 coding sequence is TGTGCCAGCAGCCATTCGAATCCGGGACTAGCGGGGGGCGTAGCCAAAAACATTCAGTACTTC. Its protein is CASSHSNPGLAGGVAKNIQYF.

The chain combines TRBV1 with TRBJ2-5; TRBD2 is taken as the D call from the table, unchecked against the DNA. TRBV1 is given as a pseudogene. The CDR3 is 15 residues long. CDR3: CTSSPPAATQETQYF. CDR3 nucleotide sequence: TGCACCAGCAGCCCCCCCGCGGCGACCCAAGAGACCCAGTACTTC.

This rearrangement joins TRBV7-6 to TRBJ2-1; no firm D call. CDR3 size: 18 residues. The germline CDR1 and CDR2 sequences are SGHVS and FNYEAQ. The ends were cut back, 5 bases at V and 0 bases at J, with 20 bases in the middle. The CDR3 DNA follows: TGTGCCAGCAGCCCGCGGCCCTGGCGGAAGAACTCCTACAATGAGCAGTTCTTC. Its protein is CASSPRPWRKNSYNEQFF.

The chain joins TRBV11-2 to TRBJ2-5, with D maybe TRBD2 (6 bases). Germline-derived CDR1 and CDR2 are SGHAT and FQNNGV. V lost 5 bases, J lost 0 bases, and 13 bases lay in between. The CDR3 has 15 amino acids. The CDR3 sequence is CASSPRPGDQETQYF. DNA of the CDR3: TGTGCCAGCAGCCCCCGTCCGGGGGACCAAGAGACCCAGTACTTC.

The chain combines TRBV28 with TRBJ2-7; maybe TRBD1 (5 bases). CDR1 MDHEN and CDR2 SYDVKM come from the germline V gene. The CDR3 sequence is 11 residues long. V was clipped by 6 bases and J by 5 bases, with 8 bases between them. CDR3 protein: CASSVRDEQYF. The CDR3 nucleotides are TGTGCCAGCAGCGTCAGGGACGAGCAGTACTTC.

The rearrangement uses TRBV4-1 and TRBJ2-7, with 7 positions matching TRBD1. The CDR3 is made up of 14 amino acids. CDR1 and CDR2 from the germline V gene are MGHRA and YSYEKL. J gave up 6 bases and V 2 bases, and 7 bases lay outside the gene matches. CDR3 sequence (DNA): TGCGCCAGCAGCCAACCAACAGGGGTGCTCGAGCAGTACTTC. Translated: CASSQPTGVLEQYF.

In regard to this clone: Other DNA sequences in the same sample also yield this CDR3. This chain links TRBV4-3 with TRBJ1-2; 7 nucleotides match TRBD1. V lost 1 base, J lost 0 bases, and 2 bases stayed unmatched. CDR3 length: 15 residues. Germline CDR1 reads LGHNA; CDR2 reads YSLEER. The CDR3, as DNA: TGCGCCAGCAGCCAAGGGACAGGAGCTAACTATGGCTACACCTTC. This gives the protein CASSQGTGANYGYTF.

The CDR3 DNA follows: TGTGCCACCAGCAGCGCAGGGACAGATGGTTCGTCCTTTGCGCAGTTCTTC. It translates to CATSSAGTDGSSFAQFF. The chain couples TRBV15 to TRBJ2-1; TRBD1 aligns across 7 bases. The CDR3 covers 17 residues. V lost 3 bases and J lost 12; bases outside the gene matches: 20. Germline V gene data show CDR1 as LNHNV and CDR2 as YYDKDF (reference sequence).

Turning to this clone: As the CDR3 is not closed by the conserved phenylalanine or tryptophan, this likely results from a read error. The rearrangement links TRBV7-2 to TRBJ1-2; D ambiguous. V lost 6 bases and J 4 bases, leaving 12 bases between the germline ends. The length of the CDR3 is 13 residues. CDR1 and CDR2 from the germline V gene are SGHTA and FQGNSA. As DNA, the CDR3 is TGTGCCAGCAGTTTTGACAACGGCTATGGCTACACCCTC. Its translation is CASSFDNGYGYTL.

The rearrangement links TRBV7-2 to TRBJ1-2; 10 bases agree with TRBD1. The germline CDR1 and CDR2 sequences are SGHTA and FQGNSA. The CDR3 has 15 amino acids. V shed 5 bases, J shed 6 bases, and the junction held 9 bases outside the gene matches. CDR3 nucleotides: TGTGCCAGCAGCACGCCGGACAGGGGGGATCATGGCTACACCTTC. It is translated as CASSTPDRGDHGYTF.

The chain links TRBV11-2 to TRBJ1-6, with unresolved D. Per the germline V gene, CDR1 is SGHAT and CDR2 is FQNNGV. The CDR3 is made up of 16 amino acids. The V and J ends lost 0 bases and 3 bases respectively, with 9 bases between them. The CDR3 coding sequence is TGTGCCAGCAGCTTAGAGCAGGTGGTCTATAATTCACCCCTCCACTTT. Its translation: CASSLEQVVYNSPLHF.

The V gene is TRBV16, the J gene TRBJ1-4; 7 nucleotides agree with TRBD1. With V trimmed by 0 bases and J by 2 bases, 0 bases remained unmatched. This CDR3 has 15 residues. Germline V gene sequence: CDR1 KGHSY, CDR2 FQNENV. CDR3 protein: CASSQSGQTNEKLFF. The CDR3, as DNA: TGTGCCAGCAGCCAATCGGGACAGACTAATGAAAAACTGTTTTTT. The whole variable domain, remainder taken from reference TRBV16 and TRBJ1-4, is GEEVAQTPKHLVRGEGQKAKLYCAPIKGHSYVFWYQQVLKNEFKFLISFQNENVFDETGMPKERFSAKCLPNSPCSLEIQATKLEDSAVYFCASSQSGQTNEKLFFGSGTQLSVL.

The chain's CDR3 is CASSLDGQAGQPQHF. The CDR3, as DNA: TGTGCCAGCAGCTTGGACGGACAGGCGGGGCAGCCCCAGCATTTT. The chain joins TRBV5-4 to TRBJ1-5; 7 bases agree with TRBD1. The V segment lost 0 bases and the J segment 7 bases; nucleotides outside the gene matches: 7. This CDR3 has 15 residues. In germline, CDR1 is SGHNT, CDR2 YYREEE (reference sequence).